This note documents a single T cell receptor beta chain sequence. These data come from a study of blood T cell repertoires in COVID-19. About the research overall: Donors in the United States, Italy and Spain gave samples during acute or convalescent COVID-19.

Source study methods: Nucleated cell number was recorded as an estimate derived from reference gene primer amplification. Using immunoSEQ multiplex PCR, the repertoire was profiled, and TCRdb retains in-frame clones only, with some absent. V and J calls plus clone size are reproduced from that table; the DNA served to infer D and trimming. The data contain about 140,000 clones, 75% to 90% of them singletons. This CDR3 region has 17 residues. Sample: peripheral blood. The gene calls are TRBV21-1 and TRBJ2-5; the table assigns TRBD1, which was not confirmed against the DNA. TRBV21-1 is given as a pseudogene. This TCR was recovered from a woman aged 60 to 75 with active COVID-19. CDR3 in amino acids: CASSKGDSPVHQETQYF. DNA for the CDR3: TGTGCCAGCAGCAAAGGTGACAGCCCGGTACACCAAGAGACCCAGTACTTC.